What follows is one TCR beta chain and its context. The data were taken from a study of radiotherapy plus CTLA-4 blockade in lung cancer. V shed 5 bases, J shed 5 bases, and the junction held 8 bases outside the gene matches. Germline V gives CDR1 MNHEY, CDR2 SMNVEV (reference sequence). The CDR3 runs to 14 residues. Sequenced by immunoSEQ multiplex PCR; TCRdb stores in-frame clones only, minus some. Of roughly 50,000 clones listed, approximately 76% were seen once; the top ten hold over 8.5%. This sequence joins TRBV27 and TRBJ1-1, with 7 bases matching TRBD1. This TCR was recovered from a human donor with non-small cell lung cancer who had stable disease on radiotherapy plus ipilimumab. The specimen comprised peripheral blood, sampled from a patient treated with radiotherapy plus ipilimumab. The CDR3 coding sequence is TGTGCCAGCAGTCTGACAGGGAGTAAAACTGAAGCTTTCTTT. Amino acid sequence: CASSLTGSKTEAFF.